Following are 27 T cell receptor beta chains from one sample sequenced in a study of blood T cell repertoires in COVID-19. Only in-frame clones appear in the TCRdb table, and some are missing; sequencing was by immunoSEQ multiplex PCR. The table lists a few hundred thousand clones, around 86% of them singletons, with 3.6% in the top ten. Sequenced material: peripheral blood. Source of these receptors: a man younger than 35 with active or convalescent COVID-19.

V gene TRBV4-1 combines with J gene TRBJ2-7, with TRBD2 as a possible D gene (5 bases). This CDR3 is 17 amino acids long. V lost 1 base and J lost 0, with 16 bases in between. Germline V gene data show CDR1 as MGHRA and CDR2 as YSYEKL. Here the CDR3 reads CASSQGPRTGSSYEQYF. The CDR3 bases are TGCGCCAGCAGCCAAGGTCCTCGAACGGGGAGCTCCTACGAGCAGTACTTC.

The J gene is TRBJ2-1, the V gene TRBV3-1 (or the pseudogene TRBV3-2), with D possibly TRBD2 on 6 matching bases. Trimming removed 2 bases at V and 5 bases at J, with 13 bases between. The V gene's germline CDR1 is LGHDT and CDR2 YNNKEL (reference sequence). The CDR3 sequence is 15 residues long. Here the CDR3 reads CASSQPGLSDNEQFF. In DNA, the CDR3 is TGTGCCAGCAGCCAACCGGGACTGTCTGACAATGAGCAGTTCTTC.

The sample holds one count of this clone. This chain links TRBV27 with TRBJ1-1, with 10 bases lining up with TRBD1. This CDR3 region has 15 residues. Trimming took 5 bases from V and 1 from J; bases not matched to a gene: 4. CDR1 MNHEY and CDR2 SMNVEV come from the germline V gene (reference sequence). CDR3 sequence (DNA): TGTGCCAGCAGTGCCCGGGACAGGGGGAACACTGAAGCTTTCTTT. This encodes CASSARDRGNTEAFF.

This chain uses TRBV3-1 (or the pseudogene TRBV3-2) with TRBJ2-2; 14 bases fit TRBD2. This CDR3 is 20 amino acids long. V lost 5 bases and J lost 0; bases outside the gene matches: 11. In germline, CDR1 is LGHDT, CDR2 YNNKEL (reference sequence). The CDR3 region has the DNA TGTGCCAGCAGCTCACCGGGACTAGCGGGAGAGAACTCGAACACCGGGGAGCTGTTTTTT. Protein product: CASSSPGLAGENSNTGELFF.

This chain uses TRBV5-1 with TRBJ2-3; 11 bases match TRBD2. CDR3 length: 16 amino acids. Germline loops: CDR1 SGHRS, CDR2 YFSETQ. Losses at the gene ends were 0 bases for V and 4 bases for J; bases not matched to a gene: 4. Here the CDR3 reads CASSLAVAGGPDTQYF. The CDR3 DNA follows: TGCGCCAGCAGCTTGGCGGTAGCGGGGGGGCCAGATACGCAGTATTTT.

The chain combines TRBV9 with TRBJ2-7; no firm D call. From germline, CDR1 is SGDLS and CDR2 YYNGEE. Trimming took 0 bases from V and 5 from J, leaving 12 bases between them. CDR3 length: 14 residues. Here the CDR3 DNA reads TGTGCCAGCAGCGTAGGACCGGGTTGGAACGAGCAGTACTTC. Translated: CASSVGPGWNEQYF.

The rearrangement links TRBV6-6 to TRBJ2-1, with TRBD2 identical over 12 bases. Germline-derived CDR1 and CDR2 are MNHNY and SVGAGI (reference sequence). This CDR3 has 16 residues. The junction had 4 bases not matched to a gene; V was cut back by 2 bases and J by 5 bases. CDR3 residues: CASSYIWTSGDNEQFF. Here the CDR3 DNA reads TGTGCCAGCAGTTACATTTGGACTAGCGGGGACAATGAGCAGTTCTTC.

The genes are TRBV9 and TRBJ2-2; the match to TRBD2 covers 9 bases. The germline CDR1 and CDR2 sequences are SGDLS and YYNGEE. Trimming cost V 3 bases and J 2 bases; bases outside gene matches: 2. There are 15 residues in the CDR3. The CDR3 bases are TGTGCCAGCAGCGCTAGCGGGGCCAACACCGGGGAGCTGTTTTTT. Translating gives CASSASGANTGELFF. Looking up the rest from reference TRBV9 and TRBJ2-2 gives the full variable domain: DSGVTQTPKHLITATGQRVTLRCSPRSGDLSVYWYQQSLDQGLQFLIQYYNGEERAKGNILERFSAQQFPDLHSELNLSSLELGDSALYFCASSASGANTGELFFGEGSRLTVL.

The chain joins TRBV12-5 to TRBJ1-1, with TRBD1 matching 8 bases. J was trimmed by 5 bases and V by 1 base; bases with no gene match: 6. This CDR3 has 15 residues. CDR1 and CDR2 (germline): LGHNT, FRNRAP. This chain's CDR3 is CASGLGTTGGTEAFF. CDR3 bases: TGTGCTAGTGGTTTGGGAACAACAGGGGGAACTGAAGCTTTCTTT.

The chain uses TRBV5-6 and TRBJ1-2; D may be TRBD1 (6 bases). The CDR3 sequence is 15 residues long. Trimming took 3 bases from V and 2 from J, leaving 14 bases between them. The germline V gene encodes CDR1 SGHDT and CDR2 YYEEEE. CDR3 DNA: TGTGCCAGCAGCTGGATATCCCAGGGGAACTATGGCTACACCTTC. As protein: CASSWISQGNYGYTF.

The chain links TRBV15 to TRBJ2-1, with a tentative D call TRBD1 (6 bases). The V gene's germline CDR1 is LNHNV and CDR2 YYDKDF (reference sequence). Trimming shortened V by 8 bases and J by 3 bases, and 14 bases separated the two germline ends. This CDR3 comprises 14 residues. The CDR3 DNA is TGTGCCACCCTTGCAGGGGAAGGCTACAATGAGCAGTTCTTC. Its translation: CATLAGEGYNEQFF.

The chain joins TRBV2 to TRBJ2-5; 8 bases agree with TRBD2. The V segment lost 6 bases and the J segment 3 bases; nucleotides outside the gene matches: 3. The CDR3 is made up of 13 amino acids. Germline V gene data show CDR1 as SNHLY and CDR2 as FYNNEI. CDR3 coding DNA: TGTGCCAGCAGGGAACTAGCGGAAGAGACCCAGTACTTC. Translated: CASRELAEETQYF.

CDR3 sequence: CASSMTSKEQFF. The CDR3 nucleotides read TGTGCCAGCAGCATGACTAGTAAGGAGCAGTTCTTC. The chain joins TRBV9 to TRBJ2-1; a weak D match, TRBD2 (6 bases). V lost 4 bases to trimming and J lost 10 bases, with 12 bases between them. The CDR3 sequence is 12 residues long. Germline V gives CDR1 SGDLS, CDR2 YYNGEE.

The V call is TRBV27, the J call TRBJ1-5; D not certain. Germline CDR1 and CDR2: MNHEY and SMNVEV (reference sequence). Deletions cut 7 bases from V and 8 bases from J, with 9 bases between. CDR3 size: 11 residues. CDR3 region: CASTWREPQHF. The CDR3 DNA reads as TGTGCCAGCACCTGGAGGGAGCCCCAGCATTTT.

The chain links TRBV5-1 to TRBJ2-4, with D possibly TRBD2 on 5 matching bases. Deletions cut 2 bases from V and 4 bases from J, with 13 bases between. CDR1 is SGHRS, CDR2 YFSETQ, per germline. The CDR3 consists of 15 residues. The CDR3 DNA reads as TGCGCCAGCAGCTTACAACCGGGGTTAAAAAACATTCAGTACTTC. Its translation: CASSLQPGLKNIQYF.

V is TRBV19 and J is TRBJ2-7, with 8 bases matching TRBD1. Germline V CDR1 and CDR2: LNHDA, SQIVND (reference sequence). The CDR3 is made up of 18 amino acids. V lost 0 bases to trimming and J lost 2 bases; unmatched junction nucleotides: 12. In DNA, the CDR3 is TGTGCCAGTAGTATAGATCGGCCGATCCCGGGACAGGCCTACGAGCAGTACTTC. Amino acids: CASSIDRPIPGQAYEQYF.

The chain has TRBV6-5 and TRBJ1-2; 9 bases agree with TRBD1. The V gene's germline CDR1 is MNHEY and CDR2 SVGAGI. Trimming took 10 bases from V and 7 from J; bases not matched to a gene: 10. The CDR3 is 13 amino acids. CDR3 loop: CATMLGTGSGYTF. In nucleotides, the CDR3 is TGTGCCACCATGCTCGGGACAGGGAGTGGCTACACCTTC.

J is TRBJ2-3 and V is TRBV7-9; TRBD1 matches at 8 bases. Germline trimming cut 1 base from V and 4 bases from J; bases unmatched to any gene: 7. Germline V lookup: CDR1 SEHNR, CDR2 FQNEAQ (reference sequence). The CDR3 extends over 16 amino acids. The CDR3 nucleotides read TGTGCCAGCAGCTTAGAGTCGACAGGGGTTCCAGATACGCAGTATTTT. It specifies CASSLESTGVPDTQYF.

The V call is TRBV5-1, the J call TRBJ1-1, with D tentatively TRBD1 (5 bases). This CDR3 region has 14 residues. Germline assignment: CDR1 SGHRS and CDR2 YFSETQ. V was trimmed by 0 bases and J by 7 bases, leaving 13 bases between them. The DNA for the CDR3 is TGCGCCAGCAGCTTGGAGCCTTCCGGGGGTGAAGCTTTCTTT. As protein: CASSLEPSGGEAFF.

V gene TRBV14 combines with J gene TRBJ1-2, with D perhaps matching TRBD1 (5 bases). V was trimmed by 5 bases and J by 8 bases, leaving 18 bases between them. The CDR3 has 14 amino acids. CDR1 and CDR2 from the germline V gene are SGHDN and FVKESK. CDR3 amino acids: CASSLTSGGLGYTF. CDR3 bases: TGTGCCAGCAGCTTAACGAGCGGGGGACTCGGCTACACCTTC. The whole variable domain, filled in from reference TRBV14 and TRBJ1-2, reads EAGVTQFPSHSVIEKGQTVTLRCDPISGHDNLYWYRRVMGKEIKFLLHFVKESKQDESGMPNNRFLAERTGGTYSTLKVQPAELEDSGVYFCASSLTSGGLGYTFGSGTRLTVV.

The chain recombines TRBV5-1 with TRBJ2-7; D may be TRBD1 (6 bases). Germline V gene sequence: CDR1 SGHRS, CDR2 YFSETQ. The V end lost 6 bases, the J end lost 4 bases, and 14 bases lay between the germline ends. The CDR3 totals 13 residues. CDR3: CASKGQGPYEQYF. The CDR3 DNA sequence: TGCGCCAGCAAGGGACAAGGACCATACGAGCAGTACTTC.

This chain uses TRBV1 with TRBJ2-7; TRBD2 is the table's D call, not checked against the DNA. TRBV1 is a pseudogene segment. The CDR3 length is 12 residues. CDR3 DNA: TGCACCACCATTAGCGGGGTCGACGAGCAGTACTTC. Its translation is CTTISGVDEQYF.

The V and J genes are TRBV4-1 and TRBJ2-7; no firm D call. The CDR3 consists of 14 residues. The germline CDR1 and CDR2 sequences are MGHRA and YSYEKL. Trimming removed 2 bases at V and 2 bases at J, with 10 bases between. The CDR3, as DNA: TGCGCCAGCAGCCAAAAGCTTGGAGCCTACGAGCAGTACTTC. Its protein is CASSQKLGAYEQYF.

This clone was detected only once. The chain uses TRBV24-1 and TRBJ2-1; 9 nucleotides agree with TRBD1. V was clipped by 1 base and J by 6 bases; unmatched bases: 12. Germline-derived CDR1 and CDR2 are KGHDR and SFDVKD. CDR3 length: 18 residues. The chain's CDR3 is CATSDFPPDRGSANEQFF. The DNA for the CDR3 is TGTGCCACCAGTGATTTCCCCCCGGACAGGGGATCGGCCAATGAGCAGTTCTTC.

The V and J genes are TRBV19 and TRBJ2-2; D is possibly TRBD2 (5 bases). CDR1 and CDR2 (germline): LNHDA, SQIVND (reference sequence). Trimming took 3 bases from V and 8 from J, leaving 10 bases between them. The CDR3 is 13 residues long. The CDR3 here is CASSILSGGELFF. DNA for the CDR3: TGTGCCAGTAGTATTCTCTCGGGGGGGGAGCTGTTTTTT.

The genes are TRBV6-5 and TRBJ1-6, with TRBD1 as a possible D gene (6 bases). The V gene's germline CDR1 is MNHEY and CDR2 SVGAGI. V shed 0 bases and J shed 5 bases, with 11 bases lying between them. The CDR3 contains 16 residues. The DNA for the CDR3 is TGTGCCAGCAGTTACTCGTCAGGGGCGGATAATTCACCCCTCCACTTT. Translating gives CASSYSSGADNSPLHF.

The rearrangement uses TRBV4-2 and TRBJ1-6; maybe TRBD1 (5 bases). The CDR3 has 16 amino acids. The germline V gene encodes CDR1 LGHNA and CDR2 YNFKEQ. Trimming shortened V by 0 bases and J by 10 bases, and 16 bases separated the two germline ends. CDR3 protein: CASSQDVRQGRSPLHF. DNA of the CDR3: TGTGCCAGCAGCCAAGACGTTCGGCAGGGAAGATCACCCCTCCACTTT.